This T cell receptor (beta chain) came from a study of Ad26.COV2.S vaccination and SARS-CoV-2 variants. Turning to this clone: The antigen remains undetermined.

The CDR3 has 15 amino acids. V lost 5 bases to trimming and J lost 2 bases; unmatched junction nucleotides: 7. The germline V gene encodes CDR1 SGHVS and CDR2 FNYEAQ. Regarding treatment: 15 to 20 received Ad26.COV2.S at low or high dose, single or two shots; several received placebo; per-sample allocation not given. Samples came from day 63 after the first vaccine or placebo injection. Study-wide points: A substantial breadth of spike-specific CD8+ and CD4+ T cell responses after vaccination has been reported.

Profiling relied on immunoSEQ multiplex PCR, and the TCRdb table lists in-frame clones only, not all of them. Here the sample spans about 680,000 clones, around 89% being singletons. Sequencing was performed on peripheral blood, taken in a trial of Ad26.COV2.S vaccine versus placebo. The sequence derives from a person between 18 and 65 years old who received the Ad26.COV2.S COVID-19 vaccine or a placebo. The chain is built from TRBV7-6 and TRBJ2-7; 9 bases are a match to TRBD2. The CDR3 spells CASSPGVAGAYEQYF. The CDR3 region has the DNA TGTGCCAGCAGCCCTGGTGTAGCGGGAGCCTACGAGCAGTACTTC.